This TCR beta chain came from a study of neurological immune-mediated disorders. Broader study findings: CDR3 amino acid sequences of expanded clones were not shared across subjects, a result suggesting private repertoires in all groups.

This clonotype was detected ten times or more. Antigen specificity is unknown. MiXCR was run by TCRdb on the 5' RACE reads, yielding one entry per CDR3 protein. Of 30,000 to 45,000 distinct CDR3 sequences listed, 4% to 5.5% are singletons. J gave up 1 base and V 4 bases, and 4 bases lay outside the gene matches. The germline V gene has CDR1 SQVTM and CDR2 ANQGSEA. This CDR3 comprises 14 residues. The sequence was obtained from a man aged 18 to 29 in good health. The sample was CD4+ T cells from blood. The rearrangement links TRBV29-1 to TRBJ2-3; 8 nucleotides match TRBD2. CDR3 DNA: TGCAGCGTTGCGATTAGCGGGGGCACAGATACGCAGTATTTT. Residues: CSVAISGGTDTQYF.